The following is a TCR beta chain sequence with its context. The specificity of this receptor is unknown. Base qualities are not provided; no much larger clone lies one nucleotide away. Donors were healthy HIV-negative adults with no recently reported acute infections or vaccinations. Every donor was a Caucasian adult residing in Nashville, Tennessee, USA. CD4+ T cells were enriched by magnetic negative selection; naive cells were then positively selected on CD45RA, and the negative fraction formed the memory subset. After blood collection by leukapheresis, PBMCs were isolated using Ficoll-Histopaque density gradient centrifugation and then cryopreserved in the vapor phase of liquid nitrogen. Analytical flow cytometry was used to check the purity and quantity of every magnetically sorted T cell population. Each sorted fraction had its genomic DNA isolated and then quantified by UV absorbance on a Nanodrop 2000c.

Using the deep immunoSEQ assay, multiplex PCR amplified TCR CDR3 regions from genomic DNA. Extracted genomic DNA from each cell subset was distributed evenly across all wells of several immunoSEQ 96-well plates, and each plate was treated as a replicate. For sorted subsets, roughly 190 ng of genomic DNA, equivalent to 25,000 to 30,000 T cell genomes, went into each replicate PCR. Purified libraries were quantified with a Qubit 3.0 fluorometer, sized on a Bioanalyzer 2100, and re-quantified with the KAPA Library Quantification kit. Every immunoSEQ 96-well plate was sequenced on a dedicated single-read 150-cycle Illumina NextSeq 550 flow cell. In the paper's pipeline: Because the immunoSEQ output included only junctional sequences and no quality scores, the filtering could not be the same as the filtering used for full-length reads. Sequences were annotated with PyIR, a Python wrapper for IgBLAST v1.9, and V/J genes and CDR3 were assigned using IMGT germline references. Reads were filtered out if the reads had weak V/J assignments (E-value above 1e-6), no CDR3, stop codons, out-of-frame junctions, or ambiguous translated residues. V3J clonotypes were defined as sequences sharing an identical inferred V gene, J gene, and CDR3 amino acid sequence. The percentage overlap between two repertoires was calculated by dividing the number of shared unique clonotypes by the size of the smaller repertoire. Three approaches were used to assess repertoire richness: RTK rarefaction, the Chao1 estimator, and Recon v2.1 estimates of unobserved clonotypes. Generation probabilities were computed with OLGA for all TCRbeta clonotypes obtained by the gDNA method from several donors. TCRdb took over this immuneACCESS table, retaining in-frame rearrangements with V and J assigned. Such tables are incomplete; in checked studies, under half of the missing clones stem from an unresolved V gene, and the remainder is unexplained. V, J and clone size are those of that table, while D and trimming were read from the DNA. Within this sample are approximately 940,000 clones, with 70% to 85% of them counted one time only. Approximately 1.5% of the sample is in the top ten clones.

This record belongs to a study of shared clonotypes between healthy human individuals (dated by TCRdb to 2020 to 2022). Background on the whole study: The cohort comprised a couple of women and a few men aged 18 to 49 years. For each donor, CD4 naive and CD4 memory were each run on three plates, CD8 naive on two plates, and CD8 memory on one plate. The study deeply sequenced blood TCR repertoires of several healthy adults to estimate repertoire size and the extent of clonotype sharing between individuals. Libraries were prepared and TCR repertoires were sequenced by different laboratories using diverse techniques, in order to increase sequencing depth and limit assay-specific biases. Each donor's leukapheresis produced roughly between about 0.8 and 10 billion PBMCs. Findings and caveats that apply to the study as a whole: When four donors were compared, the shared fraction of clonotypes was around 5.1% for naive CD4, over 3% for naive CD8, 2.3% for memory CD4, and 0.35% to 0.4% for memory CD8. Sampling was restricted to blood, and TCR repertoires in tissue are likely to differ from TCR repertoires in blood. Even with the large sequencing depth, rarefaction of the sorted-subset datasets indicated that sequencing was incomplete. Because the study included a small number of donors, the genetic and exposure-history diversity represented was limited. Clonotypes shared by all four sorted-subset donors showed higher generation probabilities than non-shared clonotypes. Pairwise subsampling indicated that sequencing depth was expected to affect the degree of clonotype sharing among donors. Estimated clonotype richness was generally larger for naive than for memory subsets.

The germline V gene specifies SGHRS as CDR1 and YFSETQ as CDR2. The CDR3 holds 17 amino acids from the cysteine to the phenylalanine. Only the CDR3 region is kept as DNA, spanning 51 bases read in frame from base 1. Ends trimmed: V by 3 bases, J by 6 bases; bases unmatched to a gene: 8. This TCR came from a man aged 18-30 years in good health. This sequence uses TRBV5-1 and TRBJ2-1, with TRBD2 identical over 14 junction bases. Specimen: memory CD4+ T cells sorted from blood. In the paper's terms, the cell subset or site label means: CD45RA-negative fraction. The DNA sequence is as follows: TGCGCCAGCAGCTCCCAGGGACTAGCGGGGGCCAGCAATGAGCAGTTCTTC. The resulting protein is CASSSQGLAGASNEQFF. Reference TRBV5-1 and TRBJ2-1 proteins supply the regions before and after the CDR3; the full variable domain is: KAGVTQTPRYLIKTRGQQVTLSCSPISGHRSVSWYQQTPGQGLQFLFEYFSETQRNKGNFPGRFSGRQFSNSRSEMNVSTLELGDSALYLCASSSQGLAGASNEQFFGPGTRLTVL.